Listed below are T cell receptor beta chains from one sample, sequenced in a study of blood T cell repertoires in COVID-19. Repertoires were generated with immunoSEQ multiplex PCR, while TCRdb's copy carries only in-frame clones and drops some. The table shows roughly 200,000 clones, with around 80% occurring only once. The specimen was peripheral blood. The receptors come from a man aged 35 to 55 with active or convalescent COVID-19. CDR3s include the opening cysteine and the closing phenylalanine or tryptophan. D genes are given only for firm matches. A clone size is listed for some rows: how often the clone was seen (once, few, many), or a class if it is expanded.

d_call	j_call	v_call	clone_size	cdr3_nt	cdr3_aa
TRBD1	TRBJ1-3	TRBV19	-	TGTGCCAGTCGGGGGACAGTGAACTCTGGAAACACCATATATTTT	CASRGTVNSGNTIYF
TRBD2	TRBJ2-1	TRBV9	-	TGTGCCAGCAGCGTAGACGGGACTAGTTTGTCTGAGCAGTTCTTC	CASSVDGTSLSEQFF
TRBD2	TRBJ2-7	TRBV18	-	TGTGCCAGCTCACCAGGGACTAGGAGGACTTACGAGCAGTACTTC	CASSPGTRRTYEQYF
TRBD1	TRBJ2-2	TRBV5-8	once	TGTGCCAGCAGCTTGGGACAGGGGGCCGGGGAGCTGTTTTTT	CASSLGQGAGELFF
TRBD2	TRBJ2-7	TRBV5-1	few	TGCGCCAGCAGCTTGGATGCGGGGGGGCTCTACGAGCAGTACTTC	CASSLDAGGLYEQYF
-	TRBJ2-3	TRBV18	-	TGTGCCAGCTCACCACCGCAAACGGGTCGGACAGATACGCAGTATTTT	CASSPPQTGRTDTQYF
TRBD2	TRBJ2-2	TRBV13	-	TGTGCCAGCAGCCTAAGACTAGCGGGAGGCACCGGGGAGCTGTTTTTT	CASSLRLAGGTGELFF
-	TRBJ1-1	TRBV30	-	TGTGCCTGGAGGGGGTTAGGGGCAGGGACTGAAGCTTTCTTT	CAWRGLGAGTEAFF
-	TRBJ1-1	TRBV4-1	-	TGCGCCAGCAGCCAGAACAGGGACATGAACACTGAAGCTTTCTTT	CASSQNRDMNTEAFF
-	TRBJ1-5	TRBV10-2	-	TGCGCCAGCAGTGAGTTGGGGGCGGGTGGCAATCAGCCCCAGCATTTT	CASSELGAGGNQPQHF
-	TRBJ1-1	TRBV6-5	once	TGTGCCAGTAGAACGAACACTGAAGCTTTCTTT	CASRTNTEAFF
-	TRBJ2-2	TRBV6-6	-	TGTGCCAGCAGTTTCGGACTTCTCACCGGGGAGCTGTTTTTT	CASSFGLLTGELFF
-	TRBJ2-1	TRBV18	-	TGTGCCAGCTCACCAAGGGAGGCTCGCTATGAGCAGTTCTTC	CASSPREARYEQFF
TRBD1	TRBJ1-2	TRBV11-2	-	TGTGCCAGCAGCTTAGACCGGGACAGCGCTTTGAACACCTTC	CASSLDRDSALNTF
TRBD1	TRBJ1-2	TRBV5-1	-	TGCGCCAGCAGCTCACAACCCGGGACAGGGGTTTATGGCTACACCTTC	CASSSQPGTGVYGYTF
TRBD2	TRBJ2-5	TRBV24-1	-	TGTGCCACCAGTGATTTGAATCTAGCGGGAGGCCAAGAGACCCAGTACTTC	CATSDLNLAGGQETQYF
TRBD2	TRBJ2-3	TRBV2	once	TGTGCCAGCAGAGAAACGGGGGGATGGGATACGCAGTATTTT	CASRETGGWDTQYF
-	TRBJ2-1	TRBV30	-	TGTGCCTGGACCTCCGGGTCGGCCTACAATGAGCAGTTCTTC	CAWTSGSAYNEQFF
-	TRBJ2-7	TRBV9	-	TGTGCCAGCAGCCCGGGGGTCGTGTCCTACGAGCAGTACTTC	CASSPGVVSYEQYF
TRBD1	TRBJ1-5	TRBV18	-	TGTGCCAGCTCACCAGGACAGGGGGGATATCAGCCCCAGCATTTT	CASSPGQGGYQPQHF
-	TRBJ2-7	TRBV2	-	TGTGCCAGCAGTGATCGGAGGAGCTCCTACGAGCAGTACTTC	CASSDRRSSYEQYF
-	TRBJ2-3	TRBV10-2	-	TGCGCCAGTAAACTGATTAGCACAGATACGCAGTATTTT	CASKLISTDTQYF
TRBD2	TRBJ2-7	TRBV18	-	TGTGCCAGCTCACCTAGGACTAGCGGGAGGGCAAGGGCTGCCGAGCAGTACTTC	CASSPRTSGRARAAEQYF
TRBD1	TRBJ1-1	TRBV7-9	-	TGTGCCAGCAGCTTCCTAGACAGGGCGGCTGAAGCTTTCTTT	CASSFLDRAAEAFF
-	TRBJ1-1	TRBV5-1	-	TGCGCCAGCAGCCGGCCTGAGGGTGGTAAGGCTGAAGCTTTCTTT	CASSRPEGGKAEAFF
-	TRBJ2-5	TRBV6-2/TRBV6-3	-	TGTGCCAGCAGTAGAGCTGGCCAAGAGACCCAGTACTTC	CASSRAGQETQYF
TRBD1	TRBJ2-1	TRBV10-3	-	TGTGCCATCGCGTCGGACAGGGGATGGAATGAGCAGTTCTTC	CAIASDRGWNEQFF